The T cell receptor (beta chain) under discussion was sequenced for a study of cytomegalovirus exposure and HLA in healthy donors. General observations from the study: Earlier analysis found most TCR beta V segments productive about 87% or about 30% of the time. High sensitivity and specificity were reportedly achieved when the classifier diagnosed cytomegalovirus status. Common viral pathogens seemed to be connected with several of the most significant clusters, according to a later analysis.

With regard to this clone: Antigen: not known.

The V segment lost 2 bases and the J segment 8 bases; nucleotides outside the gene matches: 14. The length of the CDR3 is 17 residues. Germline CDR1 reads GTSNPN; CDR2 reads SVGIG (reference sequence). These donors, healthy bone marrow donors, were studied. Amplification used 60 Vbeta primers and 13 Jbeta primers. Profiling relied on immunoSEQ multiplex PCR, and the TCRdb table lists in-frame clones only, not all of them. The sample yields more than 90,000 clones, approximately 80% seen once. Sequencing was performed on PBMCs. This chain joins TRBV30 and TRBJ1-4; 10 bases fit TRBD1. The source of this sequence is a woman under 30 in good health and CMV-seropositive. The CDR3 is CAWSSQSPGTGDEKLFF. The CDR3 DNA reads TGTGCCTGGAGTTCGCAGTCTCCCGGGACAGGGGACGAAAAACTGTTTTTT.